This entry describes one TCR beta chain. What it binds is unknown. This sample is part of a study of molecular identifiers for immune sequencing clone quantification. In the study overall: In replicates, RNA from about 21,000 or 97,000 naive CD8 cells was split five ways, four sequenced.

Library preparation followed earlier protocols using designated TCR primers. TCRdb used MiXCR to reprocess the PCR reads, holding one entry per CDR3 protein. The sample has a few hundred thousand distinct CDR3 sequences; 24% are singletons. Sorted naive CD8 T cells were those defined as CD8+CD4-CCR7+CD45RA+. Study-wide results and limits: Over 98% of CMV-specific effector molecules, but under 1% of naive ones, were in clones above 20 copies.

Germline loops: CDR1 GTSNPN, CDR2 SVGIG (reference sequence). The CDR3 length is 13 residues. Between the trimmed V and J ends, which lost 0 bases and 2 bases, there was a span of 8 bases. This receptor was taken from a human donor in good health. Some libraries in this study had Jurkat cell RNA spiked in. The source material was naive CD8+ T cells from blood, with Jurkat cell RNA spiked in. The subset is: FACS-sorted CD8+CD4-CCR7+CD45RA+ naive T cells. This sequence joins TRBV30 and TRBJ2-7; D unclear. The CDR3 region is CAWSVSRPYEQYF. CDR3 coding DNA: TGTGCCTGGAGTGTATCCAGGCCCTACGAGCAGTACTTC.